The rows below give T cell receptor beta chains drawn from one sample of a study of blood T cell repertoires in COVID-19. Profiling relied on immunoSEQ multiplex PCR, and the TCRdb table lists in-frame clones only, not all of them. The sample records about 58,000 clones, 75% to 90% being singletons. The specimen was peripheral blood. Source of these receptors: a woman in her seventies with active COVID-19. Both conserved end residues are part of each CDR3. The order of the fields is V gene, D gene, clone size, J gene, CDR3 DNA, CDR3 protein. A D gene is named only where the DNA matches it firmly. Only some rows state a clone size, as once, few, many or a class for expanded clones.

TRBV30	TRBD1	once	TRBJ1-5	TGTGCCTGGAGTGTATACAGGGGGGATCAGCCCCAGCATTTT	CAWSVYRGDQPQHF
TRBV6-5	TRBD2	NA	TRBJ2-5	TGTGCCAGCAGCCGGACTAGCGGGAGGCAAGAGACCCAGTACTTC	CASSRTSGRQETQYF
TRBV6-5	TRBD2	NA	TRBJ2-3	TGTGCCAGCAGTTACGGGGCGGGAGTCTCAGATACGCAGTATTTT	CASSYGAGVSDTQYF
TRBV14	NA	once	TRBJ1-1	TGTGCCAGCAGCCAAGAGGGCATCGGGAGCACTGAAGCTTTCTTT	CASSQEGIGSTEAFF
TRBV6-5	NA	NA	TRBJ1-5	TGTGCCAGCCGAACCGGGGGCAATCAGCCCCAGCATTTT	CASRTGGNQPQHF
TRBV9	NA	NA	TRBJ1-1	TGTGCCAGCAGCGTAGGGGAGGGTGGCACTGAAGCTTTCTTT	CASSVGEGGTEAFF
TRBV28	NA	NA	TRBJ2-1	TGTGCCAGCAGTTTTCCTCAGGGTAACAATGAGCAGTTCTTC	CASSFPQGNNEQFF
TRBV28	TRBD1	NA	TRBJ1-1	TGTGCCAGCAGTGCGGACAGGGCCGGATCTTTCTTT	CASSADRAGSFF
TRBV4-2	TRBD2	NA	TRBJ2-2	TGTGCCAGCAGGCCGACTAGCGTAACCGGGGAGCTGTTTTTT	CASRPTSVTGELFF
TRBV28	NA	few	TRBJ2-6	TGTGCCAGCAGTTTCGGGGGACAGCTTTCTGGGGCCAACGTCCTGACTTTC	CASSFGGQLSGANVLTF
TRBV5-4	NA	NA	TRBJ1-6	TGTGCCAGCAGAAATACCCAGGGGTACGATTCACCCCTCCACTTT	CASRNTQGYDSPLHF
TRBV6-6	NA	once	TRBJ1-1	TGTGCCAGCAGTACCCCCGACAGCATGAACACTGAAGCTTTCTTT	CASSTPDSMNTEAFF
TRBV27	NA	NA	TRBJ1-3	TGTGCCAGCAGGCCTCTATTAGACTCTGGAAACACCATATATTTT	CASRPLLDSGNTIYF
TRBV9	TRBD2	NA	TRBJ2-7	TGTGCCAGCAGCGCGGGACTAGCGGGAACTGAAGAGCAGTACTTC	CASSAGLAGTEEQYF
TRBV15	NA	few	TRBJ2-7	TGTGCCACCAGCCGCTATGACAGTTACTCCTACGAGCAGTACTTC	CATSRYDSYSYEQYF
TRBV28	NA	NA	TRBJ1-5	TGTGCCAGCAGTTTATTTTCAGGGAATCAGCCCCAGCATTTT	CASSLFSGNQPQHF
TRBV9	NA	medium-sized	TRBJ1-1	TGTGCCAGCAGCCTTCTCAGGGGATCGACTCAGAACACTGAAGCTTTCTTT	CASSLLRGSTQNTEAFF
TRBV6-5	NA	NA	TRBJ1-1	TGTGCCAGCAGTTACGTGGGAGCTAACACTGAAGCTTTCTTT	CASSYVGANTEAFF
TRBV14	TRBD1	NA	TRBJ2-1	TGTGCCAGCAGCCAATCCTCCGGGACAGTCTACAATGAGCAGTTCTTC	CASSQSSGTVYNEQFF
TRBV5-6	TRBD1	once	TRBJ2-7	TGTGCCAGCAGCTTGAGGCCGGGACAGGGTTTCTACGAGCAGTACTTC	CASSLRPGQGFYEQYF
TRBV10-1	TRBD2	NA	TRBJ2-3	TGCGCCAGCAGTCCGGGACTAGCGTGGGGCACAGATACGCAGTATTTT	CASSPGLAWGTDTQYF
TRBV10-1	TRBD2	NA	TRBJ2-1	TGCGCCAGCAGTGGAATCCTAGCGGGAAACAGCCCTATTCGCCAGTTCTTC	CASSGILAGNSPIRQFF
TRBV7-3	NA	NA	TRBJ1-2	TGTGCCAGCAGCGATACAGGGCCGGAGAACTATGGCTACACCTTC	CASSDTGPENYGYTF
TRBV7-9	NA	NA	TRBJ1-4	TGTGCCTCAAGGGACACCCGTGCAACTAATGAAAAACTGTTTTTT	CASRDTRATNEKLFF
TRBV19	TRBD2	NA	TRBJ2-1	TGTGCCAGTAGCCTAGCGGGAGGCGATGAGCAGTTCTTC	CASSLAGGDEQFF
TRBV14	NA	NA	TRBJ2-5	TGTGCCAGCAGCCAAGATTTTGGGGAGCGGGAGACCCAGTACTTC	CASSQDFGERETQYF
TRBV9	NA	few	TRBJ2-1	TGTGCCAGCAGCGTAGACCTAGCGTTCATTGAGCAGTTCTTC	CASSVDLAFIEQFF
TRBV5-1	NA	NA	TRBJ1-4	TGCGCCAGCAGCTTTTTTCCCAACTCGGCAACTAATGAAAAACTGTTTTTT	CASSFFPNSATNEKLFF
TRBV2	TRBD2	NA	TRBJ2-2	TGTGCCAGCAGTTACCTAGCGGAGAACACCGGGGAGCTGTTTTTT	CASSYLAENTGELFF
TRBV13	TRBD2	NA	TRBJ2-3	TGTGCCAGCTCGTTGGGGGGCGGGAGGGCCTGGCTAAGCACAGATACGCAGTATTTT	CASSLGGGRAWLSTDTQYF
TRBV9	NA	NA	TRBJ2-1	TGTGCCAGCAGCCCCAGAGGCGCGGGATATGAGCAGTTCTTC	CASSPRGAGYEQFF
TRBV5-4	NA	NA	TRBJ1-2	TGTGCCAGCAGCCCGGCGGCAAGGAGGGGCTACACCTTC	CASSPAARRGYTF
TRBV9	NA	NA	TRBJ1-1	TGTGCCAGCAGCCTAAAGACAAATCTGAACACTGAAGCTTTCTTT	CASSLKTNLNTEAFF
TRBV11-2	TRBD2	NA	TRBJ2-7	TGTGCCAGCTCAAGTTGGGCTAGCGGATACGAGCAGTACTTC	CASSSWASGYEQYF
TRBV7-2	TRBD2	NA	TRBJ2-7	TGTGCCAGCAGCTTAGATGGAGCGGGGGACTCCTACGAGCAGTACTTC	CASSLDGAGDSYEQYF
TRBV7-3	NA	NA	TRBJ2-1	TGTGCCAGCAGCTTAAACGGAGGGGAATACAATGAGCAGTTCTTC	CASSLNGGEYNEQFF
TRBV5-1	NA	NA	TRBJ1-2	TGCGCCAGCAGCTTGGGCCTCACAGGGAATGGCTACACCTTC	CASSLGLTGNGYTF
TRBV7-3	TRBD2	NA	TRBJ2-1	TGTGCCAGCAGCTTAATAGCGGGAGAGGGTGAGCAGTTCTTC	CASSLIAGEGEQFF
TRBV7-9	NA	once	TRBJ2-2	TGTGCCAGCAGCTTAGCGGGAGTCGGGGCCGGGGAGCTGTTTTTT	CASSLAGVGAGELFF
TRBV20-1	NA	NA	TRBJ1-3	TGCAGTGCTAGTCCCGTGGCAGGCTCTGGAAACACCATATATTTT	CSASPVAGSGNTIYF
TRBV27	TRBD1	NA	TRBJ1-5	TGTGCCAGCAGAATGACAGGGTGGAGCAATCAGCCCCAGCATTTT	CASRMTGWSNQPQHF
TRBV28	NA	few	TRBJ2-7	TGTGCCAGCAGTTCGTCCGCCGGCTACGAGCAGTACTTC	CASSSSAGYEQYF
TRBV9	TRBD2	NA	TRBJ2-1	TGTGCCAGCAGCCTCCCCCTCGGACTAGCGGGCAACAATGAGCAGTTCTTC	CASSLPLGLAGNNEQFF
TRBV5-1	TRBD1	NA	TRBJ2-7	TGCGCCAGCAGCGATACAGGGGCCCTCTCCTACGAGCAGTACTTC	CASSDTGALSYEQYF
TRBV5-1	TRBD2	once	TRBJ2-1	TGCGCCAGCAGCCGTGACCCGGGACTAGCGGGAGTATATGAGCAGTTCTTC	CASSRDPGLAGVYEQFF
TRBV28	TRBD1	NA	TRBJ1-2	TGTGCCAGCAATGACAGGGGACCTTATGGCTACACCTTC	CASNDRGPYGYTF
TRBV27	NA	NA	TRBJ2-5	TGTGCCAGCAGTTCGGGGCAAGAGACCCAGTACTTC	CASSSGQETQYF
TRBV24-1	TRBD1	NA	TRBJ1-1	TGTGCCACCAGTGATTCGGACAGGGACAGTGAAGCTTTCTTT	CATSDSDRDSEAFF
TRBV5-4	TRBD1	NA	TRBJ2-1	TGTGCCAGCAGCCCCCGGGACAGGGGGCCGGATGAGCAGTTCTTC	CASSPRDRGPDEQFF
TRBV19	NA	NA	TRBJ2-7	TGTGCCAGTAGTATAGATAGCAGGGGACGGGAGCAGTACTTC	CASSIDSRGREQYF
TRBV12-3/TRBV12-4	NA	NA	TRBJ2-7	TGTGCCAGCAGACCGACGGAGACCTACGAGCAGTACTTC	CASRPTETYEQYF
TRBV7-2	NA	NA	TRBJ2-7	TGTGCCAGCAGCTTAGATGCAGGTGAAACCTACGAGCAGTACTTC	CASSLDAGETYEQYF
TRBV3-1/TRBV3-2	NA	NA	TRBJ1-2	TGTGCCAGCAGCCAAGGGGCCTATGGCTACACCTTC	CASSQGAYGYTF
TRBV5-6	NA	NA	TRBJ1-4	TGTGCCAGCAGCTCCTCCACCGCGGGTGAAAAACTGTTTTTT	CASSSSTAGEKLFF
TRBV5-4	TRBD1	NA	TRBJ2-7	TGTGCCACCAGGACAGGCCGCTACGAGCAGTACTTC	CATRTGRYEQYF